The next 2 T cell receptor beta chains were all read from a single sample in a study of T cells after yellow fever vaccination. From the 5' RACE reads, TCRdb called clonotypes with MiXCR, one entry per CDR3 protein. The sample has 55,000 to 70,000 distinct CDR3 sequences; 5% to 8% are singletons. The sample here was CD8+ T cells sorted from PBMCs, taken approximately 47 days after the first yellow fever vaccination. These receptors were obtained from a man aged 18-30 years who received the YFV17D yellow fever vaccine.

This clonotype showed up many times. V is TRBV7-9 and J is TRBJ2-3; 11 bases align to TRBD2. CDR3 length equals 14 residues. Germline assignment: CDR1 SEHNR and CDR2 FQNEAQ (reference sequence). Germline trimming cut 5 bases from V and 4 bases from J; bases unmatched to any gene: 2. CDR3 region: CASSPTSGADTQYF. CDR3 sequence (DNA): TGTGCCAGCAGCCCGACTAGCGGGGCAGATACGCAGTATTTT.

This clonotype was seen many times. This chain joins TRBV5-1 and TRBJ2-7; D is perhaps TRBD1 (6 bases). The V end was cut by 4 bases, the J end by 4 bases, with 15 bases between. Germline lookup yields CDR1 SGHRS and CDR2 YFSETQ. The CDR3 is 14 residues long. CDR3 region: CASSLDSPGYEQYF. CDR3 sequence (DNA): TGCGCCAGCAGCCTGGACAGCCCTGGGTACGAGCAGTACTTC. Together with reference TRBV5-1 and TRBJ2-7, the CDR3 gives the full variable domain: KAGVTQTPRYLIKTRGQQVTLSCSPISGHRSVSWYQQTPGQGLQFLFEYFSETQRNKGNFPGRFSGRQFSNSRSEMNVSTLELGDSALYLCASSLDSPGYEQYFGPGTRLTVT.